This is a list of T cell receptor beta chains from one sample in a study of radiotherapy plus CTLA-4 blockade in lung cancer. Clones were read by immunoSEQ multiplex PCR, and TCRdb kept only the in-frame ones, dropping some. This sample carries roughly 73,000 clones, 80% to 90% of them seen once, and the ten largest clones take 40% to 45%. The source was peripheral blood, collected from a patient treated with radiotherapy plus ipilimumab. The receptors stem from a human donor with non-small cell lung cancer that progressed on radiotherapy plus ipilimumab. Each CDR3 is given with its conserved first and last residue. The D gene is left open where the match is weak. Expanded clones get a size class; other rows say once, few or many, or leave the size out.

.,TRBJ2-1,TRBV27,.,13,CASSQSSYNEQFF,TGTGCCAGCAGTCAGAGCTCCTACAATGAGCAGTTCTTC
many,TRBJ2-1,TRBV6-6,.,16,CASSPNLQQGRNEQFF,TGTGCCAGCAGTCCCAACCTCCAGCAAGGTCGGAATGAGCAGTTCTTC
.,TRBJ2-1,TRBV30,.,14,CAWNSGSSYNEQFF,TGTGCCTGGAACTCAGGGAGCTCCTACAATGAGCAGTTCTTC
.,TRBJ2-1,TRBV7-3,TRBD2,16,CASSPGGSGRSREQFF,TGTGCCAGCAGCCCCGGGGGGAGCGGGAGATCGAGGGAGCAGTTCTTC
.,TRBJ2-3,TRBV7-8,TRBD2,14,CASSILAGADTQYF,TGTGCCAGCAGCATTCTAGCGGGAGCAGATACGCAGTATTTT
.,TRBJ1-2,TRBV6-5,.,14,CASSYPGSIYGYTF,TGTGCCAGCAGCTACCCGGGATCCATCTATGGCTACACCTTC
.,TRBJ1-2,TRBV27,.,13,CASSFFAGYGYTF,TGTGCCAGCAGTTTTTTTGCGGGGTATGGCTACACCTTC
.,TRBJ2-2,TRBV6-6,.,13,CASSYPNTGELFF,TGTGCCAGCAGTTACCCGAACACCGGGGAGCTGTTTTTT
.,TRBJ2-3,TRBV5-1,TRBD2,17,CASSRSVTSGVTDTQYF,TGCGCCAGCAGCCGGAGCGTGACTAGCGGGGTTACAGATACGCAGTATTTT
.,TRBJ1-2,TRBV12-5,TRBD1,18,CASGLVLTGGKLNYGYTF,TGTGCTAGTGGTTTGGTACTGACAGGGGGAAAACTCAACTATGGCTACACCTTC
.,TRBJ2-2,TRBV5-1,TRBD1,15,CASSLTGDPTGELFF,TGCGCCAGCAGCTTGACAGGGGATCCCACCGGGGAGCTGTTTTTT
.,TRBJ2-7,TRBV7-9,.,14,CASSLDRPPYEQYF,TGTGCCAGCAGCCTTGACAGGCCCCCCTACGAGCAGTACTTC
.,TRBJ2-7,TRBV27,.,13,CASSAGTTGEQYF,TGTGCCAGCAGTGCCGGAACGACGGGGGAGCAGTACTTC
.,TRBJ2-1,TRBV29-1,TRBD1,14,CSVISQGGYNEQFF,TGCAGCGTTATATCACAGGGGGGCTACAATGAGCAGTTCTTC
.,TRBJ2-2,TRBV29-1,TRBD1,13,CSVTTGGTGELFF,TGCAGCGTTACGACAGGGGGCACCGGGGAGCTGTTTTTT
.,TRBJ2-5,TRBV15,.,15,CATSSPMEGLETQYF,TGTGCCACCAGCAGTCCCATGGAGGGTTTGGAGACCCAGTACTTC
.,TRBJ2-1,TRBV7-8,TRBD2,15,CASRVGAGVPNEQFF,TGTGCCAGCCGGGTTGGGGCGGGAGTTCCAAATGAGCAGTTCTTC
.,TRBJ2-3,TRBV6-4,TRBD2,12,CASSELADTQYF,TGTGCCAGCAGTGAACTAGCGGATACGCAGTATTTT
.,TRBJ2-1,TRBV9,TRBD2,14,CASTPAGVSNEQFF,TGTGCCAGCACTCCGGCGGGAGTGAGCAATGAGCAGTTCTTC
once,TRBJ2-2,TRBV7-7,TRBD1,15,CASSLGTGVTGELFF,TGTGCTAGCAGCTTAGGGACAGGGGTCACCGGGGAGCTGTTTTTT
once,TRBJ1-2,TRBV5-1,.,16,CASSLGLTGTVYGYTF,TGCGCCAGCAGCTTGGGACTTACCGGGACGGTCTATGGCTACACCTTC
.,TRBJ1-2,TRBV14,TRBD1,15,CASRNSGGGPQGYTF,TGTGCCAGCAGAAATTCAGGGGGCGGACCACAGGGCTACACCTTC
.,TRBJ2-2,TRBV10-3,TRBD2,17,CAISPGLAGLNTGELFF,TGTGCCATCAGCCCGGGACTAGCGGGACTGAACACCGGGGAGCTGTTTTTT
once,TRBJ1-5,TRBV19,TRBD1,17,CASSPRQGAPSNQPQHF,TGTGCCAGTAGTCCCCGACAGGGGGCGCCGTCAAATCAGCCCCAGCATTTT
.,TRBJ2-5,TRBV5-1,.,14,CASSFRQIEETQYF,TGCGCCAGCAGCTTTAGACAGATAGAAGAGACCCAGTACTTC
.,TRBJ2-2,TRBV7-3,.,16,CASSLTGTKNTGELFF,TGTGCCAGCAGCTTGACCGGGACAAAAAACACCGGGGAGCTGTTTTTT
once,TRBJ2-5,TRBV7-9,.,16,CASSLVVDGRWETQYF,TGTGCCAGCAGCTTAGTCGTCGACGGAAGATGGGAGACCCAGTACTTC
.,TRBJ2-5,TRBV1,.,17,CTSSQVPSGTLKETQYF,TGCACCAGCAGCCAAGTCCCTAGCGGGACCTTAAAAGAGACCCAGTACTTC
.,TRBJ1-1,TRBV28,.,15,CASSRSKKGNTEAFF,TGTGCCAGCAGTCGGTCGAAAAAAGGAAACACTGAAGCTTTCTTT
.,TRBJ1-2,TRBV6-1,.,15,CASSEAVTANYGYTF,TGTGCCAGCAGTGAAGCCGTGACAGCTAACTATGGCTACACCTTC
.,TRBJ1-2,TRBV7-2,TRBD1,14,CASSPGQGSGGYTF,TGTGCCAGCAGCCCGGGACAGGGCTCGGGAGGCTACACCTTC
few,TRBJ1-1,TRBV21-1,.,16,CASSMRTADLNTEAFF,TGTGCCAGCAGCATGCGGACGGCGGACTTGAACACTGAAGCTTTCTTT
.,TRBJ2-2,TRBV18,.,14,CASSPSRSAGELFF,TGTGCCAGCTCACCATCTAGATCGGCCGGGGAGCTGTTTTTT
.,TRBJ1-5,TRBV7-9,TRBD1,15,CASSSATGFGQPQHF,TGTGCCAGCAGCTCCGCGACAGGGTTTGGACAGCCCCAGCATTTT
.,TRBJ2-4,TRBV2,TRBD2,21,CASRDLDSGRAGKLAKNIQYF,TGTGCCAGCAGGGACCTGGATAGCGGGAGGGCCGGAAAGTTAGCCAAAAACATTCAGTACTTC
.,TRBJ1-5,TRBV28,.,13,CASSVEGRQPQHF,TGTGCCAGCAGTGTCGAAGGGAGACAGCCCCAGCATTTT
few,TRBJ2-7,TRBV2,TRBD2,14,CASSDAGGFHEQYF,TGTGCCAGCAGTGACGCGGGAGGTTTCCACGAGCAGTACTTC
.,TRBJ2-1,TRBV5-6,TRBD1,15,CASSSTGASRNEQFF,TGTGCCAGCAGTTCGACAGGGGCTTCGAGGAATGAGCAGTTCTTC
once,TRBJ1-5,TRBV19,TRBD1,14,CATSRDRGNQPQHF,TGTGCCACCTCCCGGGACAGGGGGAATCAGCCCCAGCATTTT
.,TRBJ2-1,TRBV10-3,TRBD1,15,CAIRPPGQGYNEQFF,TGTGCCATCAGACCCCCGGGACAGGGTTACAATGAGCAGTTCTTC
.,TRBJ1-2,TRBV27,TRBD1,16,CASKTSDRGLEYGYTF,TGTGCCAGCAAAACCTCTGACAGGGGATTAGAGTATGGCTACACCTTC
.,TRBJ1-2,TRBV5-1,TRBD1,15,CASSLGTGDGYGYTF,TGCGCCAGCAGCTTGGGGACAGGGGATGGATATGGCTACACCTTC
.,TRBJ2-3,TRBV9,.,13,CASSVAPPDTQYF,TGTGCCAGCAGCGTCGCCCCTCCAGATACGCAGTATTTT
.,TRBJ2-7,TRBV6-1,TRBD2,14,CASSLTSGPYEQYF,TGTGCCAGCAGTCTGACTAGCGGGCCCTACGAGCAGTACTTC
.,TRBJ1-2,TRBV11-3,.,15,CASSLGVGTPRGYTF,TGTGCCAGCAGCTTAGGTGTGGGGACCCCCCGTGGCTACACCTTC
.,TRBJ1-1,TRBV5-1,.,13,CASSKEPNTEAFF,TGCGCCAGCAGCAAAGAACCGAACACTGAAGCTTTCTTT
.,TRBJ1-1,TRBV7-9,.,14,CASSFPGLHTEAFF,TGTGCCAGCAGCTTCCCCGGGCTCCACACTGAAGCTTTCTTT
.,TRBJ2-1,TRBV7-8,.,16,CASSPGGSRSYNEQFF,TGTGCCAGCAGCCCCGGTGGCTCCCGCTCCTACAATGAGCAGTTCTTC
.,TRBJ2-7,TRBV7-2,.,11,CASSPLREQYF,TGTGCCAGCAGCCCCCTGCGGGAGCAGTACTTC
.,TRBJ2-7,TRBV6-5,.,12,CATGELGNEQYF,TGTGCCACCGGTGAGCTAGGTAACGAGCAGTACTTC
.,TRBJ2-3,TRBV2,.,12,CASSGEVDTQYF,TGTGCCAGCAGTGGGGAGGTAGATACGCAGTATTTT
.,TRBJ2-3,TRBV5-1,TRBD1,15,CASNPRTGGADTQYF,TGCGCCAGCAATCCGCGGACAGGAGGTGCAGATACGCAGTATTTT
.,TRBJ1-4,TRBV18,.,12,CASSPSDEKLFF,TGTGCCAGCTCACCAAGTGATGAAAAACTGTTTTTT
.,TRBJ1-4,TRBV30,TRBD1,17,CAWSVGDRGFFNEKLFF,TGTGCCTGGAGTGTCGGGGACAGGGGGTTCTTTAATGAAAAACTGTTTTTT
.,TRBJ1-2,TRBV29-1,.,11,CSGRGNYGYTF,TGCAGCGGCCGGGGGAACTATGGCTACACCTTC